This TCR beta chain derives from a study of breast tumors, draining lymph nodes, adjacent tissues. Only a few counts were recorded for this clonotype. The CDR3 runs to 14 residues. Germline V gene data show CDR1 as LNHNV and CDR2 as YYDKDF (reference sequence). V trimming: 5 bases; J trimming: 2 bases; junction bases outside the gene matches: 3. A single record per CDR3 protein comes from TCRdb applying MiXCR to the multiplex PCR reads. The sample includes tens of thousands of distinct CDR3 sequences, roughly three quarters of them seen just once. The chain recombines TRBV15 with TRBJ2-1; 7 bases are shared with TRBD2. Sequences were obtained from tumor-adjacent breast tissue. This TCR came from a female donor with breast cancer. Some clones in this sample may be carry-over from other donors' samples. Here the CDR3 DNA reads TGTGCCACCAGCGCTAGCGGTACCTACAATGAGCAGTTCTTC. As protein: CATSASGTYNEQFF.